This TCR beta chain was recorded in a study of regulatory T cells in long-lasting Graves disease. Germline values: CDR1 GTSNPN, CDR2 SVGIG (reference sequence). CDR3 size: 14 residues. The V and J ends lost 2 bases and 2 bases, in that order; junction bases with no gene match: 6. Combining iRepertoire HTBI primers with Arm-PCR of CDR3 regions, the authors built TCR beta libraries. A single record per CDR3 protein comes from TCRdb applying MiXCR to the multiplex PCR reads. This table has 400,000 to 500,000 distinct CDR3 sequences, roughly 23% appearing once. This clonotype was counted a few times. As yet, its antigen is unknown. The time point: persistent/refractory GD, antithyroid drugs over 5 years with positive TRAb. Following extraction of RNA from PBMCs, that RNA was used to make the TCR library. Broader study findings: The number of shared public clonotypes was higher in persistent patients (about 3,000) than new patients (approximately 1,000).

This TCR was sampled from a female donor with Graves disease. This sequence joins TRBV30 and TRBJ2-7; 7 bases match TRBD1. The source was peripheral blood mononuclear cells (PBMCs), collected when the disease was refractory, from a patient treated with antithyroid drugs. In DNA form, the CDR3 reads TGTGCCTGGAGTCCTCCGCAGGGGGCCTACGAGCAGTACTTC. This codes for CAWSPPQGAYEQYF.